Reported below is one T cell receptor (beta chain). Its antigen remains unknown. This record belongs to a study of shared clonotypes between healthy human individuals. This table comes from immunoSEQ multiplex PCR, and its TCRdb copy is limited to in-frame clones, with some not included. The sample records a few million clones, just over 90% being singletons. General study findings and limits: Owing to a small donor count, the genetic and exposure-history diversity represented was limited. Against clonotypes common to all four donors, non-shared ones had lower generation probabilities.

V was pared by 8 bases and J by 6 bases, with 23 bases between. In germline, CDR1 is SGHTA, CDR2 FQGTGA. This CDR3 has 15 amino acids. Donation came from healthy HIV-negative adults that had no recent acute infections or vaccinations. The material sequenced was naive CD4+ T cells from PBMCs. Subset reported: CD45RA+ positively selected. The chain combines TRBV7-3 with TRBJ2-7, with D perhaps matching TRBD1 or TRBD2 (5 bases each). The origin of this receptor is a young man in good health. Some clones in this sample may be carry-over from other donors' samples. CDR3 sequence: CASSGTGSSGCEQYF. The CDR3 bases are TGTGCCAGCTCGGGGACCGGCTCATCAGGGTGCGAGCAGTACTTC.